The rows below give T cell receptor beta chains drawn from one sample of a study of breast tumors, draining lymph nodes, adjacent tissues. Using its own MiXCR run on the multiplex PCR reads, TCRdb lists one record per CDR3 protein. The repertoire holds around 230,000 distinct CDR3 sequences, with about 30% as singletons. Sequences were obtained from axillary lymph node tissue. Source of these receptors: a female donor with breast cancer. Some clones in this sample may be carry-over from other donors' samples. Each CDR3 is given with its conserved first and last residue. D genes are given only for firm matches. Clone size is given for some rows only: seen once, a few or many times, or a class if the clone is expanded.

clone size: few
D gene: -
V gene: TRBV21-1
J gene: TRBJ1-3
CDR3 protein: CASPPGSSGNTIYF
CDR3 DNA: TGTGCCAGCCCCCCAGGGAGCTCTGGAAACACCATATATTTT

clone size: many
D gene: -
V gene: TRBV4-3
J gene: TRBJ2-1
CDR3 protein: CASSQEGIGEASNEQFF
CDR3 DNA: TGCGCCAGCAGCCAAGAGGGGATCGGGGAAGCGTCAAATGAGCAGTTCTTC

clone size: many
D gene: -
V gene: TRBV3-1
J gene: TRBJ1-3
CDR3 protein: CASTRLRGDTIYF
CDR3 DNA: TGTGCCAGCACCCGTCTTCGGGGGGACACCATATATTTT

clone size: many
D gene: -
V gene: TRBV5-6
J gene: TRBJ2-1
CDR3 protein: CASSLGILGNEQFF
CDR3 DNA: TGTGCCAGCAGCTTGGGGATACTAGGGAATGAGCAGTTCTTC

clone size: many
D gene: TRBD2
V gene: TRBV20-1
J gene: TRBJ2-1
CDR3 protein: CSAREVGGQGTSGRVNEQFF
CDR3 DNA: TGCAGTGCTAGAGAGGTTGGGGGACAGGGGACTAGCGGGAGGGTCAATGAGCAGTTCTTC

clone size: many
D gene: -
V gene: TRBV20-1
J gene: TRBJ2-4
CDR3 protein: CSAIQGGAKNIQYF
CDR3 DNA: TGCAGTGCCATTCAGGGAGGAGCCAAAAACATTCAGTACTTC

clone size: many
D gene: -
V gene: TRBV7-9
J gene: TRBJ2-7
CDR3 protein: CASSSPGLPFEQYF
CDR3 DNA: TGTGCCAGCAGCTCGCCGGGACTCCCATTTGAGCAGTACTTC

clone size: many
D gene: -
V gene: TRBV30
J gene: TRBJ1-2
CDR3 protein: CAWSAKGYGYTF
CDR3 DNA: TGTGCCTGGAGCGCCAAGGGGTATGGCTACACCTTC

clone size: -
D gene: -
V gene: TRBV19
J gene: TRBJ2-7
CDR3 protein: CASTDSTYEQYF
CDR3 DNA: TGTGCCAGTACGGACAGCACCTACGAGCAGTACTTC

clone size: -
D gene: -
V gene: TRBV25-1
J gene: TRBJ1-2
CDR3 protein: CASTLVGSGHDYGYTF
CDR3 DNA: TGTGCCAGCACCCTGGTGGGGTCGGGACATGACTATGGCTACACCTTC

clone size: many
D gene: TRBD2
V gene: TRBV28
J gene: TRBJ2-7
CDR3 protein: CASSFPAGGTNEQYF
CDR3 DNA: TGTGCCAGCAGTTTCCCAGCGGGAGGGACCAACGAGCAGTACTTC

clone size: many
D gene: TRBD1
V gene: TRBV29-1
J gene: TRBJ1-1
CDR3 protein: CSTRGGTGNTEAFF
CDR3 DNA: TGCAGCACCCGCGGGGGGACAGGGAACACTGAAGCTTTCTTT

clone size: -
D gene: TRBD1
V gene: TRBV9
J gene: TRBJ1-6
CDR3 protein: CASSVGTGGDSPLHF
CDR3 DNA: TGTGCCAGCAGCGTAGGGACAGGGGGGGATTCACCCCTCCACTTT

clone size: -
D gene: -
V gene: TRBV12-3/TRBV12-4
J gene: TRBJ2-1
CDR3 protein: CASTPPSLNNEQFF
CDR3 DNA: TGTGCCAGCACCCCACCGAGCCTGAACAATGAGCAGTTCTTC

clone size: many
D gene: -
V gene: TRBV5-1
J gene: TRBJ2-1
CDR3 protein: CASSLERNYNEQFF
CDR3 DNA: TGCGCCAGCAGCTTGGAGCGGAACTACAATGAGCAGTTCTTC

clone size: -
D gene: -
V gene: TRBV11-2
J gene: TRBJ2-3
CDR3 protein: CASSLDGQSNEQYF
CDR3 DNA: TGTGCCAGCAGCTTAGATGGGCAGTCCAATGAGCAGTATTTT

clone size: many
D gene: -
V gene: TRBV11-3
J gene: TRBJ2-2
CDR3 protein: CASSLYQTSTGELFF
CDR3 DNA: TGTGCCAGCAGCTTGTATCAGACTAGCACCGGGGAGCTGTTTTTT

clone size: many
D gene: TRBD2
V gene: TRBV19
J gene: TRBJ2-7
CDR3 protein: CASSRAGTSGSLYEQYF
CDR3 DNA: TGTGCCAGTAGTAGGGCAGGGACTAGCGGGAGTCTCTACGAGCAGTACTTC

clone size: many
D gene: -
V gene: TRBV20-1
J gene: TRBJ1-5
CDR3 protein: CSANRPGRSNQPQHF
CDR3 DNA: TGCAGTGCAAACCGGCCGGGACGTAGCAATCAGCCCCAGCATTTT

clone size: many
D gene: -
V gene: TRBV6-5
J gene: TRBJ2-7
CDR3 protein: CASSPGTPDYEQYF
CDR3 DNA: TGTGCCAGCAGTCCCGGGACACCAGATTACGAGCAGTACTTC

clone size: many
D gene: TRBD2
V gene: TRBV4-3
J gene: TRBJ2-7
CDR3 protein: CASSRASGSSYEQYF
CDR3 DNA: TGCGCCAGCAGCCGCGCTAGCGGGAGTTCCTACGAGCAGTACTTC

clone size: -
D gene: -
V gene: TRBV28
J gene: TRBJ2-7
CDR3 protein: CASSSGLRRYEQYF
CDR3 DNA: TGTGCCAGCAGTTCCGGTCTCCGTAGGTACGAGCAGTACTTC

clone size: few
D gene: TRBD2
V gene: TRBV6-5
J gene: TRBJ2-1
CDR3 protein: CASRRLAGNEQFF
CDR3 DNA: TGTGCCAGCAGGCGACTAGCGGGTAATGAGCAGTTCTTC

clone size: few
D gene: -
V gene: TRBV18
J gene: TRBJ1-1
CDR3 protein: CASSPFDRNTEAFF
CDR3 DNA: TGTGCCAGCTCACCCTTCGACAGGAACACTGAAGCTTTCTTT

clone size: many
D gene: -
V gene: TRBV12-3/TRBV12-4
J gene: TRBJ1-2
CDR3 protein: CASSPGGPIYGYTF
CDR3 DNA: TGTGCCAGCAGTCCTGGGGGTCCTATCTATGGCTACACCTTC

clone size: many
D gene: TRBD2
V gene: TRBV5-1
J gene: TRBJ2-3
CDR3 protein: CASSPSGRTDTQYF
CDR3 DNA: TGCGCCAGCAGCCCTAGCGGGAGAACAGATACGCAGTATTTT

clone size: many
D gene: -
V gene: TRBV10-3
J gene: TRBJ2-7
CDR3 protein: CAISASRRTYEQYF
CDR3 DNA: TGTGCCATCAGTGCCTCGAGAAGAACCTACGAGCAGTACTTC

clone size: many
D gene: -
V gene: TRBV6-9
J gene: TRBJ1-5
CDR3 protein: CASTLVNQPQHF
CDR3 DNA: TGTGCCAGCACCCTTGTCAATCAGCCCCAGCATTTT